Following are 17 T cell receptor beta chains from one sample sequenced in a study of T-cell reconstitution after alpha-beta-depleted transplantation in children. Preparation of the TCRbeta library was carried out with unique molecular identifiers. TCRdb itself ran the PCR reads through MiXCR, one entry per CDR3 protein. The table includes fewer than 400,000 distinct CDR3 sequences, roughly 22% detected once. The sample here was PBMCs from the stem cell graft donor, taken from the stem cell graft. The receptors stem from a human donor who donated a stem cell graft to a child with acute myeloid leukemia.

This clonotype was recorded at least ten times. The V and J genes are TRBV12-3 or TRBV12-4 and TRBJ2-3, with D tentatively TRBD2 (5 bases). The CDR3 totals 14 residues. The V end was cut by 6 bases, the J end by 1 base, with 11 bases between. The CDR3 loop reads CASSTSGGTDTQYF. CDR3 in DNA: TGTGCCAGCAGCACTAGTGGTGGCACAGATACGCAGTATTTT.

The V and J genes are TRBV12-3 or TRBV12-4 and TRBJ2-1; TRBD1 or TRBD2 may be the D gene (5 bases each). Trimming removed 6 bases from V and 15 bases from J, with 18 bases in between. The CDR3 consists of 12 residues. CDR3 protein: CASSPISGPTFF. CDR3 nucleotides: TGTGCCAGCAGCCCGATTTCGGGGCCTACGTTCTTC.

This clonotype was recorded a few times. The V and J genes are TRBV9 and TRBJ2-2; 10 bases agree with TRBD2. CDR3 length equals 19 residues. The germline V gene encodes CDR1 SGDLS and CDR2 YYNGEE. Trimming cost V 0 bases and J 2 bases; bases outside gene matches: 10. For the CDR3, the DNA is TGTGCCAGCAGCGTAGGACTAGCGGGCCAAGTCCCCAACACCGGGGAGCTGTTTTTT. Residues: CASSVGLAGQVPNTGELFF.

The V and J genes are TRBV6-5 and TRBJ1-5; TRBD1 agrees at 8 bases. Germline trimming cut 2 bases from V and 0 bases from J; bases unmatched to any gene: 15. Germline V gene sequence: CDR1 MNHEY, CDR2 SVGAGI. The CDR3 loop spans 20 amino acids. The CDR3, as DNA: TGTGCCAGCAGTTACATCCCCGGACTGAGACAGGGGCGTAGCAATCAGCCCCAGCATTTT. Protein: CASSYIPGLRQGRSNQPQHF.

This clonotype showed up just a few times. This chain connects TRBV7-2 to TRBJ2-5; D call uncertain. Germline assignment: CDR1 SGHTA and CDR2 FQGNSA. This CDR3 contains 13 residues. The V gene lost 1 base and the J gene lost 5 bases, with 8 bases spanning the gap. The CDR3 DNA reads TGTGCCAGCAGCTTAGTCGGGCCTGAGACCCAGTACTTC. It yields the protein CASSLVGPETQYF.

The chain links TRBV5-1 to TRBJ2-7; D is perhaps TRBD2 (5 bases). V lost 1 base and J lost 6, with 20 bases in between. The CDR3 sequence is 16 residues long. Germline CDR1 SGHRS, CDR2 YFSETQ. CDR3 residues: CASSLYLEESSTEQYF. CDR3 nucleotides: TGCGCCAGCAGCTTGTATCTGGAGGAATCATCGACCGAGCAGTACTTC.

Only a few counts were recorded for this clonotype. The chain has TRBV5-1 and TRBJ2-7; D is possibly TRBD1 (5 bases). V shed 2 bases and J shed 3 bases, with 15 bases lying between them. The germline CDR1 and CDR2 sequences are SGHRS and YFSETQ. This CDR3 contains 15 residues. CDR3 nucleotide sequence: TGCGCCAGCAGCTTAGGGGCCACTCGAAGCTACGAGCAGTACTTC. This encodes CASSLGATRSYEQYF.

V and J are TRBV15 and TRBJ2-7, with 10 nucleotides matching TRBD1. The germline V gene has CDR1 LNHNV and CDR2 YYDKDF (reference sequence). Trimming cost V 5 bases and J 2 bases; bases outside gene matches: 15. The CDR3 extends over 18 amino acids. As DNA, the CDR3 is TGTGCCACCAGCGACCCCCGGGACAGGGGTATGATTACCTACGAGCAGTACTTC. Translated: CATSDPRDRGMITYEQYF.

The rearrangement links TRBV7-2 to TRBJ1-5, with D tentatively TRBD1 (5 bases). The CDR3 consists of 13 residues. Trimming stripped 4 bases from V and 7 bases from J, with 11 bases between. Germline V lookup: CDR1 SGHTA, CDR2 FQGNSA. This CDR3 reads CASSSDQGQPQHF. The CDR3 DNA follows: TGTGCCAGCAGCTCGGACCAGGGCCAGCCCCAGCATTTT.

V and J are TRBV29-1 and TRBJ1-5; possible D gene TRBD1, 5 bases. The V gene lost 5 bases and the J gene lost 0 bases, with 8 bases spanning the gap. The germline gives CDR1 SQVTM, CDR2 ANQGSEA. The CDR3 totals 13 residues. DNA of the CDR3: TGCAGCGTTATAGACAGTAGCAATCAGCCCCAGCATTTT. It encodes CSVIDSSNQPQHF.

This rearrangement joins TRBV4-3 to TRBJ2-7; D not certain. The CDR3 is 13 amino acids. The germline V gene encodes CDR1 LGHNA and CDR2 YSLEER. V lost 0 bases and J lost 6, with 9 bases in between. CDR3 amino acids: CASSQDVSTEQYF. The DNA of the CDR3 is TGCGCCAGCAGCCAAGACGTTAGTACCGAGCAGTACTTC.

The rearrangement links TRBV7-6 to TRBJ1-2, with D possibly matching TRBD1 (6 bases). CDR1 is SGHVS, CDR2 FNYEAQ, per germline. The germline V and J ends were trimmed by 5 bases and 4 bases, with 14 bases remaining between them. The CDR3 is made up of 14 amino acids. CDR3 bases: TGTGCCAGCAGCCGGGACATTGGACCCTATGGCTACACCTTC. This gives the protein CASSRDIGPYGYTF.

The chain links TRBV29-1 to TRBJ2-7; the D gene is possibly TRBD1 (6 bases). V lost 6 bases, J lost 7 bases, and 19 bases lay in between. Germline CDR1 is SQVTM and CDR2 is ANQGSEA. This CDR3 is 13 amino acids long. The CDR3 loop is CSVTAGTIREQYF. CDR3 sequence (DNA): TGCAGCGTGACCGCCGGGACAATACGGGAGCAGTACTTC.

This clonotype was seen ten or more times. This chain uses TRBV6-2 or TRBV6-3 with TRBJ2-1, with D hard to call. Trimming pared 4 bases from V and 7 bases from J, leaving 17 bases between. Germline assignment: CDR1 MNHEY and CDR2 SVGEGT. CDR3 length: 15 residues. The CDR3 DNA reads as TGTGCCAGCAGTTCCGCGGCAATAGTCAGAAATGAGCAGTTCTTC. As protein: CASSSAAIVRNEQFF.

V and J are TRBV20-1 and TRBJ2-1; TRBD2 matches at 9 bases. V was pared by 6 bases and J by 8 bases, with 11 bases of the junction left unmatched. Germline values: CDR1 DFQATT, CDR2 SNEGSKA (reference sequence). The CDR3 totals 14 residues. CDR3 in DNA: TGCAGTGCCGCGACGGCGGGAGGGTTCCATGAGCAGTTCTTC. Its translation is CSAATAGGFHEQFF.

This clonotype was observed at least ten times. The chain has TRBV20-1 and TRBJ1-2; D uncertain. Germline CDR1 reads DFQATT; CDR2 reads SNEGSKA (reference sequence). The CDR3 extends over 10 amino acids. Trimming cost V 3 bases and J 4 bases, with 3 bases left between them. This chain's CDR3 is CSASTYGYTF. The DNA of the CDR3 is TGCAGTGCTAGTACCTATGGCTACACCTTC.

This clonotype was seen ten or more times. The gene calls are TRBV5-5 and TRBJ1-6, with no clear D. This CDR3 spans 14 amino acids. The germline V gene has CDR1 SGHKS and CDR2 YYEKEE (reference sequence). The V end was cut by 2 bases, the J end by 7 bases, with 10 bases between. The CDR3 DNA sequence: TGTGCCAGCAGCTTTCCCCACCCGAATTCACCCCTCCACTTT. Translation: CASSFPHPNSPLHF.